One and the same sample provided the 16 T cell receptor beta chains below, sequenced in a study of T-cell reconstitution after alpha-beta-depleted transplantation in children. Molecular barcoding with unique molecular identifiers was used for the TCRbeta library. MiXCR was run by TCRdb on the PCR reads, yielding one entry per CDR3 protein. The table records approximately 1,000,000 distinct CDR3 sequences, about 30% of them present only once. This sample comprised PBMCs, mostly from graft donor cells, obtained 360 days after TCRalphabeta/CD19-depleted stem cell transplant. The receptors come from a boy younger than two who had a stem cell transplant for SCID, so the T cells may come from the graft donor.

This clonotype showed up just a few times. V gene TRBV4-1 combines with J gene TRBJ2-2; 8 bases are a match to TRBD1. With V trimmed by 3 bases and J by 5 bases, 8 bases remained unmatched. The CDR3 totals 16 residues. Per the germline V gene, CDR1 is MGHRA and CDR2 is YSYEKL. The CDR3 loop is CASSQWTGLRTGELFF. The CDR3 DNA reads as TGCGCCAGCAGCCAGTGGACAGGGTTAAGGACCGGGGAGCTGTTTTTT.

There are a few counts of this clonotype. J is TRBJ2-7 and V is TRBV7-2, with 13 bases that match TRBD2. Looked up from germline, CDR1 is SGHTA and CDR2 is FQGNSA. The CDR3 loop spans 15 amino acids. Unmatched junction bases numbered 3, after V lost 5 bases and J lost 2 bases. In DNA form, the CDR3 reads TGTGCCAGCAGCACTAGCGGGGGGGCTACCTACGAGCAGTACTTC. Translation: CASSTSGGATYEQYF.

This clonotype has just a few counts. J is TRBJ2-5 and V is TRBV5-1; D gene unclear. The CDR3 consists of 16 residues. Germline V gene lookup returns CDR1 SGHRS and CDR2 YFSETQ. V lost 4 bases, J lost 2 bases, and 18 bases lay in between. This chain's CDR3 is CASSHSRPSLQETQYF. Here the CDR3 DNA reads TGCGCCAGCAGCCACTCGAGACCCTCACTACAAGAGACCCAGTACTTC.

This rearrangement joins TRBV28 to TRBJ2-5; D is undetermined. V dropped 6 bases and J dropped 4 bases, with 15 bases sitting between them. The CDR3 totals 14 residues. From germline, CDR1 is MDHEN and CDR2 SYDVKM. The CDR3 nucleotides are TGTGCCAGCAGCCGAGATCCCAGACTAGAGACCCAGTACTTC. Translating gives CASSRDPRLETQYF.

The rearrangement joins TRBV20-1 to TRBJ1-4, with D maybe TRBD1 (5 bases). The CDR3 has 13 residues. Trimming left V 6 bases short and J 7 bases short, with 15 bases between. CDR1 is DFQATT, CDR2 SNEGSKA, per germline (reference sequence). CDR3 sequence: CSANRLQSEKLFF. In nucleotides, the CDR3 is TGCAGTGCAAACAGGCTTCAATCTGAAAAACTGTTTTTT.

This clonotype was counted ten times or more. The DNA of the CDR3 is TGCAGTGCTAGAGATCCAGGGAATGAGCAGTTCTTC. Translation: CSARDPGNEQFF. This sequence joins TRBV20-1 and TRBJ2-1; D might be TRBD1 (5 bases). The CDR3 spans 12 residues. Deletions cut 0 bases from V and 7 bases from J, with 7 bases between. CDR1 is DFQATT, CDR2 SNEGSKA, per germline (reference sequence).

This clonotype was found a few times. The rearrangement joins TRBV20-1 to TRBJ1-5, with no clear D. V lost 1 base, J lost 3 bases, and 7 bases lay in between. CDR3 size: 13 residues. The germline V gene encodes CDR1 DFQATT and CDR2 SNEGSKA (reference sequence). The CDR3 spells CSARAGVNQPQHF. In DNA, the CDR3 is TGCAGTGCTAGAGCAGGCGTCAATCAGCCCCAGCATTTT.

The chain recombines TRBV9 with TRBJ2-5; 13 positions match TRBD2. Trimming removed 3 bases from V and 4 bases from J; junction bases left unmatched: 6. The germline gives CDR1 SGDLS, CDR2 YYNGEE. The CDR3 has 16 amino acids. CDR3 coding DNA: TGTGCCAGCAGCGCCGGGACTAGCGGGATGGGAGAGACCCAGTACTTC. It encodes CASSAGTSGMGETQYF. Full variable domain (missing parts from reference TRBV9 and TRBJ2-5): DSGVTQTPKHLITATGQRVTLRCSPRSGDLSVYWYQQSLDQGLQFLIQYYNGEERAKGNILERFSAQQFPDLHSELNLSSLELGDSALYFCASSAGTSGMGETQYFGPGTRLLVL.

The gene calls are TRBV7-9 and TRBJ2-5; 10 positions agree with TRBD1. Germline CDR1 and CDR2: SEHNR and FQNEAQ (reference sequence). The CDR3 length is 16 residues. The V segment lost 4 bases and the J segment 0 bases; nucleotides outside the gene matches: 5. This chain's CDR3 is CASSWRDRGNQETQYF. The CDR3 coding sequence is TGTGCCAGCAGCTGGAGGGACAGGGGAAACCAAGAGACCCAGTACTTC.

V is TRBV20-1 and J is TRBJ2-1; TRBD2 matches at 9 bases. V was clipped by 2 bases and J by 8 bases; unmatched bases: 13. The CDR3 loop spans 16 amino acids. Germline V gene sequence: CDR1 DFQATT, CDR2 SNEGSKA (reference sequence). CDR3 sequence reads: CSARPGAGLAMDEQFF. Here the CDR3 DNA reads TGCAGTGCTAGACCCGGAGCCGGACTAGCGATGGATGAGCAGTTCTTC.

The gene calls are TRBV6-2 or TRBV6-3 and TRBJ2-1, with D perhaps given as TRBD1 or TRBD2 (5 bases each). Germline CDR1 reads MNHEY; CDR2 reads SVGEGT. The CDR3 totals 16 residues. V lost 4 bases and J lost 5, with 18 bases in between. This chain's CDR3 is CASSFRGLGSHNEQFF. The CDR3 DNA reads as TGTGCCAGCAGTTTCCGGGGCCTAGGGTCCCACAATGAGCAGTTCTTC.

This clonotype was seen only a few times. This chain connects TRBV12-3 or TRBV12-4 to TRBJ1-2; D is perhaps TRBD1 (6 bases). The CDR3 loop spans 15 amino acids. Trimming shortened V by 6 bases and J by 0 bases, and 14 bases separated the two germline ends. Here the CDR3 DNA reads TGTGCCAGCAGCTCGATGACAGGAGCTAACTATGGCTACACCTTC. Translating gives CASSSMTGANYGYTF.

The V gene is TRBV5-1, the J gene TRBJ2-7; 9 bases align to TRBD1. Germline trimming cut 4 bases from V and 2 bases from J; bases unmatched to any gene: 4. CDR1 is SGHRS, CDR2 YFSETQ, per germline. The CDR3 extends over 14 amino acids. The CDR3 DNA follows: TGCGCCAGCAGCCTGTGGACAGGGGCCTACGAGCAGTACTTC. Encoded protein: CASSLWTGAYEQYF.

This clonotype has at least ten counts. The CDR3 loop is CSARQGGETQYF. The CDR3 nucleotides are TGCAGTGCTAGACAGGGGGGAGAGACCCAGTACTTC. This chain joins TRBV20-1 and TRBJ2-5, with a tentative D call TRBD1 (7 bases). Trimming took 2 bases from V and 4 from J, leaving 8 bases between them. This CDR3 has 12 amino acids. The germline CDR1 and CDR2 sequences are DFQATT and SNEGSKA (reference sequence).

J is TRBJ2-3 and V is TRBV20-1; TRBD2 matches at 9 bases. V shed 1 base, J shed 0 bases, and the junction held 2 bases outside the gene matches. The V gene's germline CDR1 is DFQATT and CDR2 SNEGSKA (reference sequence). This CDR3 region has 15 residues. CDR3 DNA: TGCAGTGCTAGAGCAGGGACTAGCAGCACAGATACGCAGTATTTT. Amino acids: CSARAGTSSTDTQYF.

This rearrangement joins TRBV7-2 to TRBJ1-1; D ambiguous. Looked up from germline, CDR1 is SGHTA and CDR2 is FQGNSA. The CDR3 covers 14 residues. Between the trimmed V and J ends, which lost 1 base and 10 bases, there was a span of 16 bases. The CDR3 coding sequence is TGTGCCAGCAGCTTAGTCGCCACCGTGGTGGGAGCTTTCTTT. Its translation: CASSLVATVVGAFF.